The 5 T cell receptor beta chains listed next were all sequenced from one sample in a study of CD8 T cells in Susac syndrome. Random hexamers were used to reverse transcribe roughly 0.5 to 1 ug of RNA. Using its own MiXCR run on the immunoSEQ multiplex PCR reads, TCRdb lists one record per CDR3 protein. The sample gives around 130,000 distinct CDR3 sequences, approximately 94% of which show up once; approximately 0.13% is in the top ten. The sequenced material came from CD4+ T cells from PBMCs. Receptors were obtained from a human donor with multiple sclerosis.

The rearrangement uses TRBV12-3 or TRBV12-4 and TRBJ1-3; 9 bases are a match to TRBD1. There are 15 residues in the CDR3. The V gene end was trimmed by 6 bases and the J gene end by 0 bases; junction bases not matched to a gene: 3. CDR3 DNA: TGTGCCAGCAGGGACAGGGGACTCTCTGGAAACACCATATATTTT. It translates to CASRDRGLSGNTIYF.

The chain joins TRBV20-1 to TRBJ2-7; no reliable D call. Germline values: CDR1 DFQATT, CDR2 SNEGSKA (reference sequence). CDR3 length equals 11 residues. V gave up 2 bases and J gave up 4 bases, with 6 bases separating them. In DNA form, the CDR3 reads TGCAGTGCTAGAATAGGGTACGAGCAGTACTTC. Amino acid sequence: CSARIGYEQYF.

The chain couples TRBV6-5 to TRBJ2-2; D is possibly TRBD2 (6 bases). The CDR3 runs to 16 residues. Germline V gene sequence: CDR1 MNHEY, CDR2 SVGAGI. V was cut by 2 bases and J by 4 bases, with 14 bases left in between. CDR3 coding DNA: TGTGCCAGCAGTTACCCACGGGGAGGCGGCACCGGGGAGCTGTTTTTT. It is translated as CASSYPRGGGTGELFF.

This clonotype was seen a single time. This chain links TRBV18 with TRBJ2-6, with D possibly matching TRBD1 (5 bases). V gave up 8 bases and J gave up 1 base, with 18 bases separating them. The CDR3 has 17 residues. Germline assignment: CDR1 KGHSH and CDR2 LQKENI. CDR3 sequence: CASNRQSSNSGANVLTF. As DNA, the CDR3 is TGTGCCAGCAACAGACAGAGCTCTAATTCTGGGGCCAACGTCCTGACTTTC.

The chain recombines TRBV19 with TRBJ2-5; TRBD2 might be the D (6 bases). Germline assignment: CDR1 LNHDA and CDR2 SQIVND (reference sequence). The length of the CDR3 is 15 residues. With 5 bases removed from V and 3 bases from J, the gap between germline ends came to 16 bases. The CDR3 loop is CASSGNSGREETQYF. In DNA, the CDR3 is TGTGCCAGTAGTGGGAATTCCGGGAGAGAAGAGACCCAGTACTTC.